The sequence of this TCR beta chain was determined in a study of shared clonotypes between healthy human individuals (dated by TCRdb to the early 2020s). Concerning the study at large: The cohort comprised a couple of women and a few men aged 18 to 49 years. To estimate repertoire size and how much clonotypes are shared between individuals, the study performed deep sequencing of blood TCR repertoires from roughly five healthy adults. To increase sequencing depth and limit assay-specific biases, TCR repertoire library preparation and sequencing were carried out by different laboratories using diverse techniques. Between about 0.85 and 10 billion PBMCs per donor were obtained by leukapheresis.

The donors were healthy, HIV-negative adults with no recently reported acute infections or vaccinations. Every donor was a Caucasian adult living in Nashville, Tennessee, USA. For unsorted samples, some 100 million PBMCs were counted, and genomic DNA was extracted using the QIAamp DNA Blood Mini kit. After blood collection by leukapheresis, PBMCs were isolated using Ficoll-Histopaque density gradient centrifugation and then cryopreserved in the vapor phase of liquid nitrogen. A remark on this clone: The target of this receptor is not known. Base qualities were left out, and no much larger clone turns up one base away.

Using the deep immunoSEQ assay, multiplex PCR amplified TCR CDR3 regions from genomic DNA. Extracted genomic DNA from each cell subset was distributed evenly across all wells of several immunoSEQ 96-well plates, and each plate was treated as a replicate. For unsorted PBMC, around 300 ng genomic DNA, equal to about 29,000 T cell genomes, was loaded into each replicate PCR. Ten immunoSEQ deep assay plates were used to sequence unsorted PBMC genomic DNA. Purified libraries were measured with a Qubit 3.0 fluorometer, size-checked on a Bioanalyzer 2100, and measured again with the KAPA Library Quantification kit. Every immunoSEQ 96-well plate was sequenced on a dedicated single-read 150-cycle Illumina NextSeq 550 flow cell. Processing in the source paper ran as follows. The immunoSEQ output contained only junctional sequences without quality scores, so filtering could not match that applied to full-length reads. To assign V/J genes and CDR3, sequences were annotated using PyIR, a Python wrapper for IgBLAST v1.9, with IMGT germline references. Any read was removed if the V/J assignment was weak (E-value above 1e-6), the CDR3 was missing, or the read contained stop codons, out-of-frame junctions, or ambiguous translated residues. V3J clonotypes were defined by identical inferred V gene, J gene, and CDR3 amino acid sequence. To compute the percentage overlap between repertoires, the number of shared unique clonotypes was divided by the size of the smaller repertoire. Richness of each repertoire was evaluated using RTK rarefaction, the Chao1 estimator, and Recon v2.1 estimates of unobserved clonotypes. Here the immuneACCESS table is served through TCRdb, limited to in-frame sequences with V and J called. Missing clones are a known gap in these copies; in checked studies unresolved V genes cover under half, and the rest lacks a known reason. The DNA gave D and trimming, while V, J and clone size come from that table. The sample table contains about 500,000 clones; only one count was recorded for around 77% of them. Clones ranked in the top ten supply around 13% of the sample.

Per the germline V gene, SGHDT is the CDR1 and YYEEEE is the CDR2. Its CDR3 holds 13 amino acids, cysteine through phenylalanine. The CDR3 DNA has 39 bases and is translated from base 1. Relative to germline, V is missing 3 bases and J is missing 3 bases, with 2 bases of the junction outside any gene match. General conclusions and limits of the study: Pairwise subsampling led to the expectation that sequencing depth would affect the degree of clonotype sharing among donors. Sampling was restricted to blood, and TCR repertoires in tissue are likely to differ from TCR repertoires in blood. Because the study included a small number of donors, the genetic and exposure-history diversity represented was limited.

The TCR sequence derives from a woman aged 40 to 55 in good health. Some clones in this sample may be carry-over from other donors' samples. Sequencing was carried out using PBMCs. The chain is encoded by TRBV5-6 joined to TRBJ1-2; 7 bases in the junction line up with TRBD1. The DNA sequence reads TGTGCCAGCAGCTCGGACAGGTACTATGGCTACACCTTC. It is translated as CASSSDRYYGYTF.